This TCR beta chain was captured in a study of blood T cell repertoires in COVID-19. Data came from immunoSEQ multiplex PCR; TCRdb stores just in-frame clones and leaves some out. The sample consists of 150,000 to 200,000 clones, 86% of them appearing once. This CDR3 comprises 16 residues. V was shortened by 3 bases and J by 8 bases, with 17 bases between the two germline ends. The germline V gene encodes CDR1 KGHSH and CDR2 LQKENI. The sequenced sample was peripheral blood. The source of this sequence is a man in his late teens or twenties with acute or convalescent COVID-19. The chain combines TRBV18 with TRBJ1-6; D gene unclear. DNA of the CDR3: TGTGCCAGCTCACCCCTGCCCCCCGAGGGTGATTCACCCCTCCACTTT. The encoded protein is CASSPLPPEGDSPLHF.